This entry lists 9 T cell receptor beta chains sequenced from one sample in a study of T cells in Graves' hyperthyroidism and ophthalmopathy. RNA transcripts served as the template for amplifying TCR beta CDR3 regions. HTBI primers were the set used in a first-round RT-PCR of the TCR CDR3. Using its own MiXCR run on the multiplex PCR reads, TCRdb lists one record per CDR3 protein. The sample contains approximately 610,000 distinct CDR3 sequences, roughly a sixth of which appear only once. Sequencing used blood. These receptor sequences come from a woman younger than 35 with Graves' hyperthyroidism.

This clonotype was counted ten times or more. This chain connects TRBV20-1 to TRBJ2-1; weak D call: TRBD2 (5 bases). From germline, CDR1 is DFQATT and CDR2 SNEGSKA (reference sequence). Trimming removed 1 base at V and 4 bases at J, with 11 bases between. The CDR3 covers 14 residues. In DNA, the CDR3 is TGCAGTGCTAGAGGAGGGCCGGGGTACAATGAGCAGTTCTTC. Translation gives CSARGGPGYNEQFF.

The sample holds many counts of this clonotype. V is TRBV3-1 and J is TRBJ2-7, with D perhaps matching TRBD1 or TRBD2 (5 bases each). V lost 6 bases and J lost 2, with 11 bases in between. Germline CDR1 reads LGHDT; CDR2 reads YNNKEL (reference sequence). This CDR3 contains 13 residues. CDR3 sequence: CASSRDPAYEQYF. For the CDR3, the DNA is TGTGCCAGCAGTCGGGACCCCGCCTACGAGCAGTACTTC.

This clonotype was observed at least ten times. V and J are TRBV30 and TRBJ1-1; no firm D call. The CDR3 has 13 residues. V was cut by 4 bases and J by 3 bases, with 12 bases left in between. Germline-derived CDR1 and CDR2 are GTSNPN and SVGIG (reference sequence). DNA for the CDR3: TGTGCCTGGACCCTTGGAGAGTACACTGAAGCTTTCTTT. The encoded protein is CAWTLGEYTEAFF.

This clonotype was observed a few times. The rearrangement joins TRBV6-2 or TRBV6-3 to TRBJ1-6; D is perhaps TRBD1 (5 bases). Trimming took off 2 bases at V and 9 bases at J, with 14 bases between the two ends. Germline-derived CDR1 and CDR2 are MNHEY and SVGEGT. This CDR3 is 15 amino acids long. CDR3: CASSYRGTGISPLHF. CDR3 sequence (DNA): TGTGCCAGCAGTTACCGGGGGACGGGTATTTCACCCCTCCACTTT.

This clonotype appeared a few times. This may stem from a read error, because a much larger clone lies one nucleotide away. The chain has TRBV2 and TRBJ2-7; unclear D gene. The germline CDR1 and CDR2 sequences are SNHLY and FYNNEI. This CDR3 has 13 residues. The CDR3 nucleotides read TGTGCCAGCAGTTTCAACTTTATCAACGAGCGGTACTTC. It specifies CASSFNFINERYF.

This clonotype was seen a handful of times. The V call is TRBV28, the J call TRBJ2-3; 10 positions agree with TRBD2. Trimming removed 2 bases from V and 1 base from J; junction bases left unmatched: 3. Germline CDR1 and CDR2: MDHEN and SYDVKM. This CDR3 comprises 16 residues. CDR3 amino acids: CASSLPLAGGTDTQYF. The CDR3 DNA sequence: TGTGCCAGCAGTTTACCCCTAGCGGGAGGCACAGATACGCAGTATTTT.

This clonotype was counted at least ten times. The chain recombines TRBV6-1 with TRBJ1-5; 9 bases align to TRBD1. Germline loops: CDR1 MNHNS, CDR2 SASEGT. With 1 base clipped from V and 5 bases from J, the junction kept 12 bases outside the gene matches. The CDR3 contains 18 residues. As DNA, the CDR3 is TGTGCCAGCAGTGAAGGAATGGGGGGACAGGGCCCCTATCAGCCCCAGCATTTT. This codes for CASSEGMGGQGPYQPQHF.

Only a few counts were recorded for this clonotype. The rearrangement links TRBV6-1 to TRBJ2-4, with no clear D. There are 16 residues in the CDR3. V was clipped by 5 bases and J by 5 bases, with 19 bases between them. The germline CDR1 and CDR2 sequences are MNHNS and SASEGT. The CDR3 DNA reads TGTGCCAGCAGTTATAAGGCAGTTTCTCGGGAAAACATTCAGTACTTC. This translates into CASSYKAVSRENIQYF.

The chain carries TRBV7-8 and TRBJ2-1; TRBD2 matches 10 bases. Germline lookup yields CDR1 SGHVS and CDR2 FQNEAQ. Unmatched junction bases numbered 15, after V lost 4 bases and J lost 0 bases. This CDR3 is built from 20 residues. CDR3 in DNA: TGTGCCAGCAGCTCCCGGCCTAGCGGGGGTTCCCATAGCTCCTACAATGAGCAGTTCTTC. Its translation: CASSSRPSGGSHSSYNEQFF.